The subject of this entry is one T cell receptor (beta chain). Antigen unknown. Germline V lookup: CDR1 MNHEY, CDR2 SMNVEV (reference sequence). The length of the CDR3 is 15 residues. V gave up 0 bases and J gave up 5 bases, with 14 bases separating them. Clones were read by immunoSEQ multiplex PCR, and TCRdb kept only the in-frame ones, dropping some. The table has over 200,000 clones, roughly 77% seen once; the top ten hold about 6.4%. The data were taken from a study of cytotoxic CD8 clonotypes in ibrutinib-treated CLL. Overall study findings and caveats: With treatment, public clonotypes, which were uncommon, either contracted or remained stable.

The receptor's source is a human donor with chronic lymphocytic leukemia. The material was PBMCs, obtained after 12 months of ibrutinib treatment. The chain employs TRBV27 and TRBJ2-7; the D gene is possibly TRBD2 (7 bases). CDR3 coding DNA: TGTGCCAGCAGTTTATCCGGGGGGCTTAATCACGAGCAGTACTTC. This encodes CASSLSGGLNHEQYF.